The present TCR beta chain was sequenced within a study of T cell responses to AZD1222 COVID-19 vaccine. Study conclusions and caveats: With dominance at 160-218 and 743-854, vaccine-associated CD4 TCRs spanned spike. Females made up more of the donors, who were largely white British, and clonal diversity may have come out too low. No repertoire was sampled before or during the peak T cell response, only after it. Two AZD1222 administrations were followed by greater Spike-specific TCR breadth and depth.

As to this clone: What it binds is not known.

Assay used: immunoSEQ multiplex PCR; TCRdb lists only in-frame clones, some missing. The sample carries 150,000 to 200,000 clones, about 91% recorded once. This clonotype originated in an adult who received the AZD1222 COVID-19 vaccine. The specimen comprised peripheral blood, sampled 28 days after the second AZD1222 dose.

This chain's CDR3 is CASGLYGSNQPQHF. The CDR3 nucleotides are TGTGCTAGTGGTTTGTATGGGAGCAATCAGCCCCAGCATTTT. V usage is TRBV12-5 and J usage is TRBJ1-5; no firm D call. V shed 2 bases and J shed 1 base, with 6 bases lying between them. In germline, CDR1 is LGHNT, CDR2 FRNRAP. This CDR3 region has 14 residues. Drawing the rest from reference TRBV12-5 and TRBJ1-5, the complete variable domain is DARVTQTPRHKVTEMGQEVTMRCQPILGHNTVFWYRQTMMQGLELLAYFRNRAPLDDSGMPKDRFSAEMPDATLATLKIQPSEPRDSAVYFCASGLYGSNQPQHFGDGTRLSIL.